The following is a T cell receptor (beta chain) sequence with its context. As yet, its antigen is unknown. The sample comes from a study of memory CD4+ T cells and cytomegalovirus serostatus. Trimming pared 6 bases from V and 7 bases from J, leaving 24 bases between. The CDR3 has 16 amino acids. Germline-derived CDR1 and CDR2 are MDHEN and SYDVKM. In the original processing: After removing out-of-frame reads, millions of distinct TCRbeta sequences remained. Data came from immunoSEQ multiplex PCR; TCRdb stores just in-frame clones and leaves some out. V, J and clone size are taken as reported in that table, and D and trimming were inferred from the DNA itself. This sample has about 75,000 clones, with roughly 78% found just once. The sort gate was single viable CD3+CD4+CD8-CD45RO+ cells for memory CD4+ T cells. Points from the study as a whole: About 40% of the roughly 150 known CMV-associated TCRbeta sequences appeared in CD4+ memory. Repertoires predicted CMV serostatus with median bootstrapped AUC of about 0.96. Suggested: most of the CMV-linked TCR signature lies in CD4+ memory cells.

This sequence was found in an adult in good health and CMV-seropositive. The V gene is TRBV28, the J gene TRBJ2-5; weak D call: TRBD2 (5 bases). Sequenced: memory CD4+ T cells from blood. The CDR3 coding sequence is TGTGCCAGCAGCGGGTCAATCGGGGTAGGGAGTCGGACCCAGTACTTC. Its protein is CASSGSIGVGSRTQYF. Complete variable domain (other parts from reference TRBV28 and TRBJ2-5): DVKVTQSSRYLVKRTGEKVFLECVQDMDHENMFWYRQDPGLGLRLIYFSYDVKMKEKGDIPEGYSVSREKKERFSLILESASTNQTSMYLCASSGSIGVGSRTQYFGPGTRLLVL.